The 5 T cell receptor beta chains given below trace back to one sample, sequenced in a study of blood T cell repertoires in COVID-19. Data came from immunoSEQ multiplex PCR; TCRdb stores just in-frame clones and leaves some out. The sample shows about 81,000 clones, 80% to 90% of them seen only once. The sequencing input was peripheral blood. The receptor set was obtained from an elderly woman with acute or convalescent COVID-19.

The gene calls are TRBV7-6 and TRBJ2-2; D is possibly TRBD2 (6 bases). V was pared by 2 bases and J by 3 bases, with 13 bases between. This CDR3 is 16 amino acids long. Germline CDR1 and CDR2: SGHVS and FNYEAQ. CDR3 nucleotides: TGTGCCAGCAGCTTATTCCGGGGGATGGACACCGGGGAGCTGTTTTTT. Translating it yields CASSLFRGMDTGELFF.

In its sample, this clone was seen once. The chain is built from TRBV29-1 and TRBJ1-2; no clear D. Deletions cut 3 bases from V and 4 bases from J, with 12 bases between. The CDR3 has 13 amino acids. Germline values: CDR1 SQVTM, CDR2 ANQGSEA. The CDR3 DNA reads as TGCAGCGTTGACGGCCCAGGATCCTATGGCTACACCTTC. It translates to CSVDGPGSYGYTF.

V is TRBV5-1 and J is TRBJ2-4; 11 nucleotides align to TRBD1. Trimming at V came to 0 bases and at J to 9 bases, leaving 8 bases not matched to a gene. The CDR3 loop spans 16 amino acids. The germline V gene encodes CDR1 SGHRS and CDR2 YFSETQ. CDR3 sequence: CASSLAGQGARSIQYF. CDR3 DNA: TGCGCCAGCAGCTTGGCCGGACAGGGGGCGCGTAGCATTCAGTACTTC.

The rearrangement joins TRBV7-2 to TRBJ2-7; 12 nucleotides line up with TRBD2. CDR1 and CDR2 from the germline V gene are SGHTA and FQGNSA. The length of the CDR3 is 15 residues. V lost 5 bases to trimming and J lost 4 bases; unmatched junction nucleotides: 6. CDR3 loop: CASSRSSGGAYEQYF. The CDR3 DNA reads TGTGCCAGCAGCCGTTCTAGCGGGGGGGCTTACGAGCAGTACTTC.

The chain combines TRBV30 with TRBJ1-5; tentatively, D is TRBD1 (6 bases). Germline V gene sequence: CDR1 GTSNPN, CDR2 SVGIG (reference sequence). The CDR3 extends over 15 amino acids. Trimming shortened V by 4 bases and J by 3 bases, and 16 bases separated the two germline ends. The CDR3 reads CAWKSIGQSNQPQHF. The CDR3 bases are TGTGCCTGGAAATCAATCGGACAGTCCAATCAGCCCCAGCATTTT.